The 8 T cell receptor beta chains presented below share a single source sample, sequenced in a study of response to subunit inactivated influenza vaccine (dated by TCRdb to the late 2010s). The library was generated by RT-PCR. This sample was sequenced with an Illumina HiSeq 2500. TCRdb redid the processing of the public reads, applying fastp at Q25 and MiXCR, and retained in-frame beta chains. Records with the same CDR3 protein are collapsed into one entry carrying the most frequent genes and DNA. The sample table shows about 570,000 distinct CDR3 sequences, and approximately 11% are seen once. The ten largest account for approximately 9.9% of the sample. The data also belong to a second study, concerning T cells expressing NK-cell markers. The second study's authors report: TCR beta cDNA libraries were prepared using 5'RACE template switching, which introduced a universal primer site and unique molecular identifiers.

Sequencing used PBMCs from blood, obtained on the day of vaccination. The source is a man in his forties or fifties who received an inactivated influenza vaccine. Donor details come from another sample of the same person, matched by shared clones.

The CDR3 bases are TGTGCCAGCAGTATACCGGGACTACGCACAGATACGCAGTATTTT. This gives the protein CASSIPGLRTDTQYF. The V call is TRBV28, the J call TRBJ2-3; 7 positions match TRBD2. Germline V gene lookup returns CDR1 MDHEN and CDR2 SYDVKM. Unmatched junction bases numbered 6, after V lost 5 bases and J lost 1 base. The CDR3 is 15 residues long.

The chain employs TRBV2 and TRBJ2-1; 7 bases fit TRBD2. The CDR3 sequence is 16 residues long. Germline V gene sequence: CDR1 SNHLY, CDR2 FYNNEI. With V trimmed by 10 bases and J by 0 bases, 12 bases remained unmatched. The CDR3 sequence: CAITGLAVTSYNEQFF. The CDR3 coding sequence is TGTGCCATCACTGGGCTAGCGGTCACCTCCTACAATGAGCAGTTCTTC.

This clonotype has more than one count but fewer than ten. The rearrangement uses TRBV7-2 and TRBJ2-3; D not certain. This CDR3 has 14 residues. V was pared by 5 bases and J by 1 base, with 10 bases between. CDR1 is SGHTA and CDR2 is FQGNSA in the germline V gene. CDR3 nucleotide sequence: TGTGCCAGCAGCGGGCCCACGGGCACAGATACGCAGTATTTT. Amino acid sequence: CASSGPTGTDTQYF.

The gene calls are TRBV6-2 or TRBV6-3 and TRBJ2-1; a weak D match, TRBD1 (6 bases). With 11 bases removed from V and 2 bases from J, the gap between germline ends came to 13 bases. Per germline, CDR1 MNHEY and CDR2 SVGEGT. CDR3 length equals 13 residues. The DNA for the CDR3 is TGTGCCCTAGGCCAGGGGCCCTACAATGAGCAGTTCTTC. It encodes CALGQGPYNEQFF.

The CDR3 loop reads CASSQDQALAGGNYNEQFF. The CDR3 DNA sequence: TGCGCCAGCAGCCAAGATCAAGCACTAGCGGGGGGCAACTACAATGAGCAGTTCTTC. The rearrangement joins TRBV4-1 to TRBJ2-1; 12 nucleotides match TRBD2. The germline V gene encodes CDR1 MGHRA and CDR2 YSYEKL. The V and J ends lost 0 bases and 3 bases, in that order; junction bases with no gene match: 9. The CDR3 has 19 amino acids.

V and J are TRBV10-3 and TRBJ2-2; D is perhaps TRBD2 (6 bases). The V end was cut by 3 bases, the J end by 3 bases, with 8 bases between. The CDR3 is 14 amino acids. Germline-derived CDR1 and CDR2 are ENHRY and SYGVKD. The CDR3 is CAISEERDTGELFF. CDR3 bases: TGTGCCATCAGTGAAGAGCGGGACACCGGGGAGCTGTTTTTT.

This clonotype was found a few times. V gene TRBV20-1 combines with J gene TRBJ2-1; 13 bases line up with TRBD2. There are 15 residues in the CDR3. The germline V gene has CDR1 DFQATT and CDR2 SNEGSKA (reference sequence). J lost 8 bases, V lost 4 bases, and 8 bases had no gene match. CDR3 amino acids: CSAIRTSGSSDEQFF. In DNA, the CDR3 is TGCAGTGCTATCCGGACTAGCGGGAGTTCGGATGAGCAGTTCTTC.

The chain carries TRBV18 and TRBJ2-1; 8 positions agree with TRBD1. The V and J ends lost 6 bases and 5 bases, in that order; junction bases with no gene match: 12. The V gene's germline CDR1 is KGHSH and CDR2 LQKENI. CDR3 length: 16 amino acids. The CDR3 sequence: CASSPWTGTIDNEQFF. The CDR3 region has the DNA TGTGCCAGCTCCCCTTGGACAGGGACAATCGACAATGAGCAGTTCTTC.